The clone carrying this T cell receptor beta chain was detected many times. TCRdb processed the RACE reads anew with MiXCR; each CDR3 protein has one entry. The profile shows over 300,000 distinct CDR3 sequences, 4% to 6% of them singletons. Time point defined: pre-sensitization, week 0. Treatment meaning: therapeutic diphenylcyclopropenone sensitization with weekly scalp DPC. This CDR3 spans 13 amino acids. V lost 6 bases to trimming and J lost 2 bases, with 10 bases between them. Germline V gives CDR1 PRHDT, CDR2 FYEKMQ (reference sequence). This entry belongs to a study of human T cells and chemical hapten exposure.

This sample comprised whole blood, obtained in connection with sensitization to the hapten diphenylcyclopropenone (DPC). The rearrangement uses TRBV13 and TRBJ1-2; D unresolved. The source of this sequence is a woman in her 50s with alopecia areata. Some clones in this sample may be carry-over from other donors' samples. CDR3 loop: CASRFSTNYGYTF. In nucleotides, the CDR3 is TGTGCCAGCAGATTCAGTACAAACTATGGCTACACCTTC.